The present T cell receptor (beta chain) was sequenced within a study of radiotherapy plus CTLA-4 blockade in lung cancer. Study information: In roughly 17% of patients, objective responses were seen; about 30% had disease control. Regarding the study as a whole: Blood TCR clones of tumor origin expanded after radiotherapy plus ipilimumab. Early blood T cell clone changes and increased post-radiation serum interferon-beta were reportedly the strongest response predictors.

V trimming: 5 bases; J trimming: 0 bases; junction bases outside the gene matches: 15. The CDR3 is 18 amino acids. Germline V CDR1 and CDR2: SEHNR, FQNEAQ (reference sequence). The protocol was immunoSEQ multiplex PCR, while the TCRdb copy is restricted to in-frame clones and leaves out a portion. The data show about 59,000 clones, approximately 65% seen once. CTLA-4 blockade using ipilimumab, together with focal radiation, was received by patients with chemo-refractory metastatic non-small-cell lung cancer. As to this clone: What it binds is unknown.

The chain combines TRBV7-9 with TRBJ1-1; 7 bases match TRBD1. This TCR was sampled from a human donor with non-small cell lung cancer whose response to radiotherapy plus ipilimumab could not be evaluated. Sample: peripheral blood, taken from a patient treated with radiotherapy plus ipilimumab. CDR3 sequence: CASSPLGRRQGLNTEAFF. The CDR3 nucleotides read TGTGCCAGCAGCCCTCTTGGGCGCAGACAGGGATTGAACACTGAAGCTTTCTTT.